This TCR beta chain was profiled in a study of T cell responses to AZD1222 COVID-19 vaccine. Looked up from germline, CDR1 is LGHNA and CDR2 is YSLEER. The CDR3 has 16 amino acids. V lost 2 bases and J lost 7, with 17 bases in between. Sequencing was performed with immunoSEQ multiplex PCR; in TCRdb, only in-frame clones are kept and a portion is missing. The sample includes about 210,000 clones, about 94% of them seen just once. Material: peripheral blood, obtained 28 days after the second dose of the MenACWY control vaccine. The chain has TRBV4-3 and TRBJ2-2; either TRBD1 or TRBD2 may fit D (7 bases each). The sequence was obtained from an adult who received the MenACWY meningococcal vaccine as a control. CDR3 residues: CASSQQPTGRVGELFF. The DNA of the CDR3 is TGCGCCAGCAGCCAACAACCGACAGGGAGGGTCGGGGAGCTGTTTTTT.